Listed below are T cell receptor beta chains from one sample, sequenced in a study of T cell responses to AZD1222 COVID-19 vaccine. The data were produced by immunoSEQ multiplex PCR, yet TCRdb's version contains in-frame clones alone and is incomplete. The sample has some 200,000 clones, around 94% seen once. The source was peripheral blood, collected 28 days after the second dose of the MenACWY control vaccine. Receptor source: an adult who received the MenACWY meningococcal vaccine as a control. The CDR3 runs from the conserved cysteine through the conserved F or W. A D gene is named only where the DNA matches it firmly. Expanded clones are given a class, and other clones once, few, many or no size at all.

D: NA; J: TRBJ1-5; size: NA; V: TRBV6-5; length: 15; CDR3: CASSYSRSVGQPQHF; DNA: TGTGCCAGCAGTTACTCGAGATCGGTGGGGCAGCCCCAGCATTTT
D: TRBD1; J: TRBJ2-2; size: NA; V: TRBV6-5; length: 15; CDR3: CASSLPTTGPGELFF; DNA: TGTGCCAGCAGCCTCCCTACGACAGGGCCCGGGGAGCTGTTTTTT
D: TRBD1; J: TRBJ2-3; size: NA; V: TRBV5-1; length: 14; CDR3: CASSWGTDTDTQYF; DNA: TGCGCCAGCAGCTGGGGGACAGACACAGATACGCAGTATTTT
D: TRBD1; J: TRBJ2-5; size: NA; V: TRBV5-1; length: 15; CDR3: CASSTRTGYQETQYF; DNA: TGCGCCAGCAGCACCCGGACAGGGTACCAAGAGACCCAGTACTTC
D: NA; J: TRBJ2-1; size: NA; V: TRBV6-5; length: 15; CDR3: CASISTGPNGNEQFF; DNA: TGTGCCAGCATTTCAACCGGACCCAATGGCAATGAGCAGTTCTTC
D: TRBD1; J: TRBJ2-7; size: NA; V: TRBV11-2; length: 15; CDR3: CASGRTGTGPYEQYF; DNA: TGTGCCAGCGGCCGGACCGGGACAGGGCCCTACGAGCAGTACTTC
D: NA; J: TRBJ2-2; size: NA; V: TRBV19; length: 17; CDR3: CASSVYRGGADTGELFF; DNA: TGTGCCAGTAGTGTGTACCGTGGAGGGGCGGACACCGGGGAGCTGTTTTTT
D: NA; J: TRBJ1-5; size: NA; V: TRBV2; length: 14; CDR3: CASSDRQANQPQHF; DNA: TGTGCCAGCAGTGACCGGCAGGCCAATCAGCCCCAGCATTTT
D: NA; J: TRBJ2-7; size: NA; V: TRBV6-2/TRBV6-3; length: 13; CDR3: CASSYERFYEQYF; DNA: TGTGCCAGCAGTTATGAGCGATTCTACGAGCAGTACTTC
D: NA; J: TRBJ1-4; size: NA; V: TRBV12-3/TRBV12-4; length: 13; CDR3: CASRAGVAEKLFF; DNA: TGTGCCAGCCGAGCGGGGGTGGCTGAAAAACTGTTTTTT
D: NA; J: TRBJ2-1; size: NA; V: TRBV9; length: 17; CDR3: CASSVTDSGAEYNEQFF; DNA: TGTGCCAGCAGCGTAACCGACTCCGGGGCCGAGTACAATGAGCAGTTCTTC
D: TRBD2; J: TRBJ2-3; size: NA; V: TRBV2; length: 14; CDR3: CASRPGLATDTQYF; DNA: TGTGCCAGCAGACCGGGACTAGCGACAGATACGCAGTATTTT
D: NA; J: TRBJ2-1; size: NA; V: TRBV5-5; length: 13; CDR3: CASSLEVLNEQFF; DNA: TGTGCCAGCAGCTTGGAAGTTCTCAATGAGCAGTTCTTC
D: NA; J: TRBJ1-3; size: NA; V: TRBV7-9; length: 16; CDR3: CASSLEVLAAGNTIYF; DNA: TGTGCCAGCAGCTTAGAAGTCCTCGCCGCTGGAAACACCATATATTTT
D: TRBD1; J: TRBJ1-3; size: NA; V: TRBV9; length: 16; CDR3: CASSDHPTGFGNTIYF; DNA: TGTGCCAGCAGCGACCACCCGACAGGGTTTGGAAACACCATATATTTT
D: TRBD1; J: TRBJ2-7; size: NA; V: TRBV5-1; length: 14; CDR3: CASSLGDRPYEQYF; DNA: TGCGCCAGCAGCTTGGGGGACAGACCCTACGAGCAGTACTTC
D: NA; J: TRBJ2-3; size: NA; V: TRBV14; length: 16; CDR3: CASSQEGTGWADTQYF; DNA: TGTGCCAGCAGCCAAGAAGGAACAGGGTGGGCAGATACGCAGTATTTT
D: NA; J: TRBJ1-3; size: NA; V: TRBV3-1/TRBV3-2; length: 15; CDR3: CASSQDRGSGNTIYF; DNA: TGTGCCAGCAGCCAAGATCGGGGGTCTGGAAACACCATATATTTT
D: TRBD1; J: TRBJ2-7; size: NA; V: TRBV11-1; length: 15; CDR3: CASSSPGQGSYEQYF; DNA: TGTGCCAGCAGCTCACCGGGACAGGGGTCCTACGAGCAGTACTTC
D: NA; J: TRBJ1-6; size: few; V: TRBV30; length: 12; CDR3: CAWSDGDSPLHF; DNA: TGTGCCTGGAGTGACGGGGATTCACCCCTCCACTTT
D: NA; J: TRBJ1-1; size: NA; V: TRBV25-1; length: 14; CDR3: CASSDGEDNTEAFF; DNA: TGTGCCAGCAGTGATGGGGAGGATAACACTGAAGCTTTCTTT
D: NA; J: TRBJ2-7; size: NA; V: TRBV5-6; length: 11; CDR3: CASSLQGEQYF; DNA: TGTGCCAGCAGCTTGCAGGGCGAGCAGTACTTC
D: NA; J: TRBJ1-5; size: NA; V: TRBV21-1; length: 16; CDR3: CASSKEAGLSNQPQHF; DNA: TGTGCCAGCAGCAAAGAGGCCGGACTGAGCAATCAGCCCCAGCATTTT
D: NA; J: TRBJ2-7; size: NA; V: TRBV29-1; length: 11; CDR3: CSAGSSYEQYF; DNA: TGCAGCGCGGGGAGCTCCTACGAGCAGTACTTC
D: NA; J: TRBJ1-1; size: NA; V: TRBV28; length: 15; CDR3: CASIGAGGANTEAFF; DNA: TGTGCCAGCATAGGGGCTGGGGGGGCGAACACTGAAGCTTTCTTT
D: NA; J: TRBJ2-1; size: NA; V: TRBV6-1; length: 10; CDR3: CASSEAGQFF; DNA: TGTGCCAGCAGTGAAGCGGGGCAGTTCTTC
D: NA; J: TRBJ2-5; size: NA; V: TRBV13; length: 14; CDR3: CASSLGVGGKTQYF; DNA: TGTGCCAGCAGCTTAGGGGTAGGGGGGAAGACCCAGTACTTC
D: NA; J: TRBJ1-1; size: NA; V: TRBV5-4; length: 14; CDR3: CASSEGGLATEAFF; DNA: TGTGCCAGCAGCGAGGGGGGGCTCGCTACTGAAGCTTTCTTT
D: TRBD2; J: TRBJ2-1; size: NA; V: TRBV9; length: 16; CDR3: CASSVEVGGPINEQFF; DNA: TGTGCCAGCAGCGTAGAAGTGGGAGGGCCGATAAATGAGCAGTTCTTC
D: NA; J: TRBJ2-7; size: NA; V: TRBV28; length: 15; CDR3: CASSFWGSGRDEQYF; DNA: TGTGCCAGCAGTTTCTGGGGATCTGGTAGGGACGAGCAGTACTTC
D: NA; J: TRBJ1-2; size: NA; V: TRBV13; length: 15; CDR3: CASSLGLGADYGYTF; DNA: TGTGCCAGCAGCTTAGGCCTGGGGGCGGACTATGGCTACACCTTC
D: NA; J: TRBJ1-2; size: NA; V: TRBV12-3/TRBV12-4; length: 13; CDR3: CASKRRGSYGYTF; DNA: TGTGCCAGCAAACGGAGGGGGAGCTATGGCTACACCTTC
D: NA; J: TRBJ2-3; size: NA; V: TRBV9; length: 14; CDR3: CASSSQRGGDTQYF; DNA: TGTGCCAGCAGCTCCCAAAGAGGGGGAGATACGCAGTATTTT
D: NA; J: TRBJ2-3; size: NA; V: TRBV7-3; length: 14; CDR3: CASSLSRSGDTQYF; DNA: TGTGCCAGCAGCTTAAGCAGGAGCGGAGATACGCAGTATTTT
D: NA; J: TRBJ2-1; size: NA; V: TRBV7-8; length: 14; CDR3: CASSLEAAYNEQFF; DNA: TGTGCCAGCAGCTTAGAGGCCGCATACAATGAGCAGTTCTTC
D: NA; J: TRBJ2-5; size: NA; V: TRBV7-9; length: 14; CDR3: CASSSDSLPETQYF; DNA: TGTGCCAGCAGCTCGGACAGCCTCCCAGAGACCCAGTACTTC